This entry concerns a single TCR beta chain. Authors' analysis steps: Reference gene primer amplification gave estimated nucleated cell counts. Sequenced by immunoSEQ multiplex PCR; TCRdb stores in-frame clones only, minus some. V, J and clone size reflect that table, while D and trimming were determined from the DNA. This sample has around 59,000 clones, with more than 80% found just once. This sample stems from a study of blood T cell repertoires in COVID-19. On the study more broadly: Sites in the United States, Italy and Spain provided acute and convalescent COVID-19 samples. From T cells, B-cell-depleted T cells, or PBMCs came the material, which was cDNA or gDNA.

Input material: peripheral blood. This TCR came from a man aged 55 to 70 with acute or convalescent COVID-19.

This CDR3 is CASSDRDSNQPQHF. The CDR3 DNA follows: TGTGCCAGCAGCGACAGGGATAGCAATCAGCCCCAGCATTTT. The chain couples TRBV3-1 (or the pseudogene TRBV3-2) to TRBJ1-5; 7 nucleotides align to TRBD1. The J segment lost 0 bases and the V segment lost 5 bases, leaving 1 base of the junction unmatched. Germline V CDR1 and CDR2: LGHDT, YNNKEL (reference sequence). The CDR3 contains 14 residues.